These 6 T cell receptor beta chains came from one sample sequenced in a study of blood T cells in healthy people across ages. Then a second PCR, running about 6 to 11 cycles, was carried out with a sample-barcoded 5' primer and a J-beta primer mix. TCRdb independently ran MiXCR on the 5' RACE reads; one entry per CDR3 protein. There are more than 1 million distinct CDR3 sequences in the sample; 40% to 45% occur only once, and about 20% lies in the top ten. The source material was blood. These receptors were collected from a woman aged 55-69 years in good health.

This clonotype has ten or more counts. The V and J genes are TRBV20-1 and TRBJ1-1; D not certain. With 2 bases removed from V and 0 bases from J, the gap between germline ends came to 10 bases. The CDR3 sequence is 14 residues long. The germline CDR1 and CDR2 sequences are DFQATT and SNEGSKA (reference sequence). The CDR3 coding sequence is TGCAGTGCTAGACCCCCTATCATGAACACTGAAGCTTTCTTT. Translation gives CSARPPIMNTEAFF.

There are a few counts of this clonotype. The chain recombines TRBV7-2 with TRBJ2-7; possible D gene TRBD1, 6 bases. V lost 2 bases, J lost 2 bases, and 10 bases lay in between. The germline CDR1 and CDR2 sequences are SGHTA and FQGNSA. This CDR3 is 14 amino acids long. The CDR3 region is CASSLRGSTYEQYF. CDR3 coding DNA: TGTGCCAGCAGCTTAAGGGGGAGTACCTACGAGCAGTACTTC.

V and J are TRBV28 and TRBJ2-4, with TRBD1 as a possible D gene (5 bases). The CDR3 extends over 13 amino acids. V was trimmed by 8 bases and J by 4 bases, leaving 12 bases between them. Germline-derived CDR1 and CDR2 are MDHEN and SYDVKM. This chain's CDR3 is CASEDTLKNIQYF. The DNA for the CDR3 is TGTGCCAGCGAGGACACCCTGAAAAACATTCAGTACTTC. The complete variable domain, with remaining parts taken from reference TRBV28 and TRBJ2-4, reads DVKVTQSSRYLVKRTGEKVFLECVQDMDHENMFWYRQDPGLGLRLIYFSYDVKMKEKGDIPEGYSVSREKKERFSLILESASTNQTSMYLCASEDTLKNIQYFGAGTRLSVL.

This clonotype was seen more than once but under ten times. This chain links TRBV7-9 with TRBJ2-2; D remains ambiguous. This CDR3 region has 16 residues. The germline V and J ends were trimmed by 1 base and 0 bases, with 9 bases remaining between them. Per the germline V gene, CDR1 is SEHNR and CDR2 is FQNEAQ (reference sequence). The CDR3 loop is CASSLGSVANTGELFF. Written as DNA, the CDR3 is TGTGCCAGCAGCTTAGGGAGCGTCGCGAACACCGGGGAGCTGTTTTTT.

This clonotype turned up a few times. This chain connects TRBV12-3 or TRBV12-4 to TRBJ1-2; perhaps TRBD1 as D (5 bases). The CDR3 has 14 residues. Trimming took off 5 bases at V and 11 bases at J, with 21 bases between the two ends. The DNA for the CDR3 is TGTGCCAGCAGTCCCAGGGTAGTCAAGATGCGGTACACCTTC. Its translation: CASSPRVVKMRYTF.

The chain recombines TRBV3-1 with TRBJ2-7; no clear D gene. CDR1 LGHDT and CDR2 YNNKEL come from the germline V gene (reference sequence). V was cut by 2 bases and J by 2 bases, with 7 bases left in between. The CDR3 runs 13 residues. The CDR3 DNA reads as TGTGCCAGCAGCCAACCGGGCCCCTACGAGCAGTACTTC. Translating it yields CASSQPGPYEQYF.